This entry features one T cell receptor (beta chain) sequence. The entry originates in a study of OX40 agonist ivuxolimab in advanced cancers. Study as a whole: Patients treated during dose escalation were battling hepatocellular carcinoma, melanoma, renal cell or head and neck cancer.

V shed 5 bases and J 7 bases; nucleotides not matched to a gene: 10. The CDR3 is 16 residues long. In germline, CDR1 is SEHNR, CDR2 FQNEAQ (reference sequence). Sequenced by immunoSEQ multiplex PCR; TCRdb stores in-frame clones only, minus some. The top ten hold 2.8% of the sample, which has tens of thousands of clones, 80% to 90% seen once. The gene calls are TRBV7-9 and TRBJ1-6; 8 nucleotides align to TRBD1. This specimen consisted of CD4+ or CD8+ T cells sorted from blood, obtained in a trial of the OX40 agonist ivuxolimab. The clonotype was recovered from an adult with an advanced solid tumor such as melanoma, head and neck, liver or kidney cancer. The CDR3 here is CASSPTLGTGNSPLHF. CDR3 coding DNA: TGTGCCAGCAGCCCTACACTCGGGACAGGCAATTCACCCCTCCACTTT.